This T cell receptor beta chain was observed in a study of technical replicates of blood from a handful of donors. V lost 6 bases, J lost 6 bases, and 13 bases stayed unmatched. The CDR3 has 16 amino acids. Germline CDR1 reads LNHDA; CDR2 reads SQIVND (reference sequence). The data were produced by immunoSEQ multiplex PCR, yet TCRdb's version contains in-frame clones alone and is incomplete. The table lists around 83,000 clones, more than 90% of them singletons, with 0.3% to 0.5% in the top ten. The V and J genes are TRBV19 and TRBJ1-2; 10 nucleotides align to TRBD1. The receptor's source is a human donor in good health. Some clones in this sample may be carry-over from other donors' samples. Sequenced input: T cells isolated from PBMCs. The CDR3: CASSSLGDRGLHGYTF. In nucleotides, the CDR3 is TGTGCCAGTAGCTCCCTGGGGGACAGGGGATTGCATGGCTACACCTTC.